One and the same sample provided the 17 T cell receptor beta chains below, sequenced in a study of blood T cell repertoires in COVID-19. Profiled with immunoSEQ multiplex PCR; TCRdb holds only in-frame clones, not every one. The sample lists a few hundred thousand clones; 87% were seen once. Material for sequencing was PBMCs or T cells enriched from blood (not recorded which). These receptor sequences come from a woman aged 18-29 years who had recovered from COVID-19.

This rearrangement joins TRBV10-3 to TRBJ1-2, with 9 bases identical to TRBD1. Germline V gene sequence: CDR1 ENHRY, CDR2 SYGVKD. This CDR3 contains 17 residues. Germline trimming cut 3 bases from V and 7 bases from J; bases unmatched to any gene: 15. The CDR3 DNA is TGTGCCATCAGTGATAATAGTCCCGGGACAGGGAATGGTGGCTACACCTTC. Its protein product is CAISDNSPGTGNGGYTF.

This chain connects TRBV3-1 (or the pseudogene TRBV3-2) to TRBJ2-3; the match to TRBD2 covers 7 bases. Per germline, CDR1 LGHDT and CDR2 YNNKEL (reference sequence). V was clipped by 4 bases and J by 1 base; unmatched bases: 11. The CDR3 length is 17 residues. The DNA of the CDR3 is TGTGCCAGCAGCCTCCGGTCGACTAGCTGGCGCACAGATACGCAGTATTTT. Residues: CASSLRSTSWRTDTQYF.

This clone was picked up one time. J is TRBJ1-5 and V is TRBV7-9; possibly TRBD1 for D (5 bases). The germline CDR1 and CDR2 sequences are SEHNR and FQNEAQ (reference sequence). Trimming shortened V by 3 bases and J by 9 bases, and 15 bases separated the two germline ends. This CDR3 region has 14 residues. In nucleotides, the CDR3 is TGTGCCAGCAGCTTGGGGCCGGGCGGGGGGCCCCAGCATTTT. As protein: CASSLGPGGGPQHF.

The V call is TRBV28, the J call TRBJ2-3, with 11 bases aligning to TRBD1. V lost 2 bases and J lost 7; bases outside the gene matches: 8. The CDR3 sequence is 16 residues long. The germline V gene has CDR1 MDHEN and CDR2 SYDVKM. DNA of the CDR3: TGTGCCAGCAGTTTACTTCAGCGGACAGGGGGCAATACGCAGTATTTT. This sequence encodes CASSLLQRTGGNTQYF.

The gene calls are TRBV27 and TRBJ2-2, with 7 positions matching TRBD1. There are 14 residues in the CDR3. Germline V CDR1 and CDR2: MNHEY, SMNVEV (reference sequence). The V segment lost 5 bases and the J segment 5 bases; nucleotides outside the gene matches: 5. The chain's CDR3 is CASSLLQGTGELFF. CDR3 nucleotides: TGTGCCAGCAGTCTATTACAGGGGACCGGGGAGCTGTTTTTT.

This chain joins TRBV7-9 and TRBJ2-1; 7 bases agree with TRBD1. Trimming took 3 bases from V and 5 from J; bases not matched to a gene: 1. This CDR3 is 13 amino acids long. The germline V gene encodes CDR1 SEHNR and CDR2 FQNEAQ (reference sequence). This chain's CDR3 is CASSLTGNNEQFF. DNA for the CDR3: TGTGCCAGCAGCTTGACAGGGAACAATGAGCAGTTCTTC. Full variable domain (rest looked up from reference TRBV7-9 and TRBJ2-1): DTGVSQNPRHKITKRGQNVTFRCDPISEHNRLYWYRQTLGQGPEFLTYFQNEAQLEKSRLLSDRFSAERPKGSFSTLEIQRTEQGDSAMYLCASSLTGNNEQFFGPGTRLTVL.

The chain carries TRBV3-1 (or the pseudogene TRBV3-2) and TRBJ2-7; 9 nucleotides line up with TRBD1. The J segment lost 2 bases and the V segment lost 2 bases, leaving 7 bases of the junction unmatched. The V gene's germline CDR1 is LGHDT and CDR2 YNNKEL (reference sequence). The CDR3 spans 16 residues. CDR3 nucleotides: TGTGCCAGCAGCCAAAAACGGACAGGGGTGCCCTACGAGCAGTACTTC. Translating gives CASSQKRTGVPYEQYF.

The genes are TRBV28 and TRBJ2-7, with 9 bases lining up with TRBD1. The length of the CDR3 is 15 residues. V shed 6 bases, J shed 3 bases, and the junction held 9 bases outside the gene matches. CDR1 is MDHEN and CDR2 is SYDVKM in the germline V gene. The CDR3 coding sequence is TGTGCCAGCAGGTCCTTACAGGGGGCTAACTACGAGCAGTACTTC. Residues: CASRSLQGANYEQYF. The variable domain in full, with the rest retrieved from reference TRBV28 and TRBJ2-7, is DVKVTQSSRYLVKRTGEKVFLECVQDMDHENMFWYRQDPGLGLRLIYFSYDVKMKEKGDIPEGYSVSREKKERFSLILESASTNQTSMYLCASRSLQGANYEQYFGPGTRLTVT.

The CDR3 DNA reads as TGTGCCAGCAGCTTAAATAGCGACAATGAGCAGTTCTTC. This sequence encodes CASSLNSDNEQFF. The rearrangement links TRBV7-3 to TRBJ2-1, with D possibly TRBD2 on 5 matching bases. Germline CDR1 reads SGHTA; CDR2 reads FQGTGA. Between the trimmed V and J ends, which lost 1 base and 5 bases, there was a span of 6 bases. CDR3 length: 13 amino acids. Full variable domain (outside the CDR3, taken from reference TRBV7-3 and TRBJ2-1): GAGVSQTPSNKVTEKGKYVELRCDPISGHTALYWYRQSLGQGPEFLIYFQGTGAADDSGLPNDRFFAVRPEGSVSTLKIQRTERGDSAVYLCASSLNSDNEQFFGPGTRLTVL.

This clone was counted only a few times. The V and J genes are TRBV2 and TRBJ1-5, with 7 bases identical to TRBD1. Per germline, CDR1 SNHLY and CDR2 FYNNEI. The V gene end was trimmed by 6 bases and the J gene end by 5 bases; junction bases not matched to a gene: 7. The CDR3 sequence is 14 residues long. For the CDR3, the DNA is TGTGCCAGCAGCCGCGGGACAGAGGATCAGCCCCAGCATTTT. This sequence encodes CASSRGTEDQPQHF.

The V and J genes are TRBV10-3 and TRBJ1-2; D might be TRBD1 (5 bases). This CDR3 is 13 amino acids long. V was clipped by 8 bases and J by 8 bases, with 18 bases between them. The germline CDR1 and CDR2 sequences are ENHRY and SYGVKD. The CDR3 DNA is TGTGCCATCGAGACTGCCCCAGGGATGGGCTACACCTTC. Encoded protein: CAIETAPGMGYTF.

This clone occurred once. The rearrangement uses TRBV27 and TRBJ1-4; TRBD1 matches 7 bases. From germline, CDR1 is MNHEY and CDR2 SMNVEV (reference sequence). The CDR3 is made up of 13 amino acids. V was pared by 6 bases and J by 2 bases, with 0 bases of the junction left unmatched. The CDR3 DNA reads as TGTGCCAGCAGGGACAGGACTAATGAAAAACTGTTTTTT. As protein: CASRDRTNEKLFF. The full variable domain, rest sourced from reference TRBV27 and TRBJ1-4, is EAQVTQNPRYLITVTGKKLTVTCSQNMNHEYMSWYRQDPGLGLRQIYYSMNVEVTDKGDVPEGYKVSRKEKRNFPLILESPSPNQTSLYFCASRDRTNEKLFFGSGTQLSVL.

This clone was detected ten times or more. This chain links TRBV28 with TRBJ1-6; unclear D gene. This CDR3 region has 14 residues. Trimming removed 3 bases from V and 10 bases from J, with 13 bases in between. Germline lookup yields CDR1 MDHEN and CDR2 SYDVKM. The CDR3 loop reads CASSFGREHSPLHF. CDR3 sequence (DNA): TGTGCCAGCAGTTTCGGGAGGGAACACTCACCCCTCCACTTT.

V gene TRBV2 combines with J gene TRBJ1-1; D gene ambiguous. Trimming removed 4 bases at V and 1 base at J, with 4 bases between. CDR1 and CDR2 (germline): SNHLY, FYNNEI. The CDR3 has 12 amino acids. The CDR3 DNA reads TGTGCCAGCAGTGCCAAGAACACTGAAGCTTTCTTT. It specifies CASSAKNTEAFF.

This clone was picked up a small number of times. CDR3 region: CASSLVGGGWTEAFF. CDR3 DNA: TGCGCCAGCAGCTTGGTCGGGGGTGGATGGACTGAAGCTTTCTTT. The V call is TRBV5-1, the J call TRBJ1-1; maybe TRBD1 (5 bases). The V end lost 0 bases, the J end lost 5 bases, and 14 bases lay between the germline ends. CDR1 is SGHRS, CDR2 YFSETQ, per germline. This CDR3 is built from 15 residues.

This clone was detected only once. The chain has TRBV30 and TRBJ1-2, with 7 bases fitting TRBD1. The CDR3 length is 13 residues. Germline CDR1 and CDR2: GTSNPN and SVGIG (reference sequence). With V trimmed by 1 base and J by 3 bases, 2 bases remained unmatched. CDR3 in DNA: TGTGCCTGGAGTGAAGGGACAGACTATGGCTACACCTTC. Amino acid sequence: CAWSEGTDYGYTF.

This clone was counted a few times. V is TRBV5-1 and J is TRBJ2-1; TRBD1 matches 9 bases. With 2 bases clipped from V and 1 base from J, the junction kept 13 bases outside the gene matches. Germline CDR1 and CDR2: SGHRS and YFSETQ. CDR3 length: 19 residues. CDR3 in amino acids: CASSFSGTGTAGSYNEQFF. CDR3 DNA sequence: TGCGCCAGCAGCTTTTCCGGGACAGGGACGGCGGGGTCCTACAATGAGCAGTTCTTC.